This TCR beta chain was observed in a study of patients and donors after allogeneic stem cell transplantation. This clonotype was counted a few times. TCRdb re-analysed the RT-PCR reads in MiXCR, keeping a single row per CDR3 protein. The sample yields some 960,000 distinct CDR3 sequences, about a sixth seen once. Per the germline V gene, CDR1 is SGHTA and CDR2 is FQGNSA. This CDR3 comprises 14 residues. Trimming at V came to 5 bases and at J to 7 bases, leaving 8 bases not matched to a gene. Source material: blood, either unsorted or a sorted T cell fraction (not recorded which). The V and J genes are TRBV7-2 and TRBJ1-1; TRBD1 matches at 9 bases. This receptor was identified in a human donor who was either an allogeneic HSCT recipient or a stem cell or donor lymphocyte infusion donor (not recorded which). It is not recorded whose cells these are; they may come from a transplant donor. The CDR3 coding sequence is TGTGCCAGCAGCCCCGACAGGGGGAGCATTGAAGCTTTCTTT. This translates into CASSPDRGSIEAFF.